A single sample is the source of the 2 T cell receptor beta chains below, sequenced in a study of CD8 T cells in Susac syndrome. Reverse transcription used about 0.45 to 1 ug RNA and random hexamers. TCRdb reprocessed the immunoSEQ multiplex PCR reads with MiXCR, giving one entry per CDR3 protein. The repertoire consists of about 140,000 distinct CDR3 sequences, with 85% to 95% occurring once and the leading ten covering more than 0.14%. The sample consisted of CD4+ T cells from PBMCs. The receptors originated from a human donor with Susac syndrome.

The chain has TRBV20-1 and TRBJ2-3, with D tentatively TRBD2 (7 bases). Trimming left V 7 bases short and J 0 bases short, with 14 bases between. CDR1 and CDR2 (germline): DFQATT, SNEGSKA (reference sequence). The CDR3 totals 14 residues. CDR3 in DNA: TGCAGTGGAAGGAGGGGGGGGAGCACAGATACGCAGTATTTT. Encoded protein: CSGRRGGSTDTQYF.

V is TRBV11-2 and J is TRBJ2-2; 9 bases align to TRBD2. The CDR3 has 15 amino acids. Trimming cost V 7 bases and J 7 bases; bases outside gene matches: 10. Germline V lookup: CDR1 SGHAT, CDR2 FQNNGV. CDR3 residues: CASTLGLALGGELFF. The CDR3 region has the DNA TGTGCCAGCACCTTGGGACTAGCCTTGGGCGGGGAGCTGTTTTTT.